This TCR beta chain comes out of a study of cytomegalovirus exposure and HLA in healthy donors. Note on this clone: Its specificity is unknown.

Both 60 Vbeta primers and 13 Jbeta primers went into the PCR. Here immunoSEQ multiplex PCR was the method, and the copy in TCRdb shows in-frame clones only, minus some. The table includes about 130,000 clones, 75% to 85% detected once. The study's findings and limits: The sole available immune exposure information was CMV serostatus.

The sequence was obtained from a man aged 30 to 45 in good health and CMV-seronegative. The sequenced sample was PBMCs.

The CDR3 coding sequence is TGTGCCAGCAGCCGTGGGCAGCCTAATGAAAAACTGTTTTTT. This codes for CASSRGQPNEKLFF. The chain employs TRBV7-9 and TRBJ1-4; unclear D gene. Germline V gene lookup returns CDR1 SEHNR and CDR2 FQNEAQ (reference sequence). V was cut by 5 bases and J by 3 bases, with 10 bases left in between. The CDR3 has 14 residues.